The clone carrying this T cell receptor (beta chain) turned up a few times. The sample originates from a study of beta chain features in type 1 diabetes. Reverse transcribing all isolated RNA meant expressed TCRB transcripts were sequenced. Here immunoSEQ multiplex PCR was the method, and the copy in TCRdb shows in-frame clones only, minus some. The data hold about 250,000 clones, with about 14% observed a single time. CDR3 size: 20 residues. Germline values: CDR1 SGDLS, CDR2 YYNGEE. V lost 1 base and J lost 1; bases outside the gene matches: 11. The source of this sequence is a middle-aged woman in good health. The chain recombines TRBV9 with TRBJ2-1, with TRBD2 identical over 13 bases. Input material: naive CD4+ T cells from blood. The CDR3 DNA reads as TGTGCCAGCAGCGTAAGGACTAGCGGGGGATCAAAGGGGTCCTACAATGAGCAGTTCTTC. Its translation: CASSVRTSGGSKGSYNEQFF.